These T cell receptor beta chains were read from a single sample in a study of shared clonotypes between healthy human individuals. Produced via immunoSEQ multiplex PCR; TCRdb's table is partial and in-frame only. The sample carries roughly 1,000,000 clones, approximately 80% recorded once. Sequencing was performed on memory CD4+ T cells from PBMCs. The receptors come from a young man in good health. Some clones in this sample may be carry-over from other donors' samples. The CDR3 runs from the conserved cysteine through the conserved F or W. Each record gives: D gene, J gene, clone size, V gene, CDR3 protein, CDR3 DNA. A D gene is named only where the DNA matches it firmly. Not every row has a clone size; where given, it reads once, few, many or a size class.

d_gene: NA
j_gene: TRBJ2-7
abundance: NA
v_gene: TRBV10-3
CDR3aa: CAISESGGEQYF
CDR3nt: TGTGCCATCAGTGAGTCTGGGGGGGAGCAGTACTTC

d_gene: NA
j_gene: TRBJ2-2
abundance: NA
v_gene: TRBV28
CDR3aa: CASSLVFGELFF
CDR3nt: TGTGCCAGCAGTTTAGTTTTCGGGGAGCTGTTTTTT

d_gene: NA
j_gene: TRBJ2-1
abundance: NA
v_gene: TRBV28
CDR3aa: CASSFFYEQFF
CDR3nt: TGTGCCAGCAGCTTCTTCTATGAGCAGTTCTTC

d_gene: NA
j_gene: TRBJ1-2
abundance: NA
v_gene: TRBV6-5
CDR3aa: CASTYGGLNGYTF
CDR3nt: TGTGCCAGCACCTACGGAGGGTTGAACGGCTACACCTTC

d_gene: TRBD2
j_gene: TRBJ2-7
abundance: NA
v_gene: TRBV28
CDR3aa: CASSPASSGNSYEQYF
CDR3nt: TGTGCCAGCAGCCCCGCCTCTAGCGGCAACTCCTACGAGCAGTACTTC

d_gene: NA
j_gene: TRBJ2-4
abundance: NA
v_gene: TRBV11-3
CDR3aa: CASSSALGIQYF
CDR3nt: TGTGCCAGCAGCTCCGCCCTTGGGATTCAGTACTTC

d_gene: TRBD1
j_gene: TRBJ1-2
abundance: NA
v_gene: TRBV28
CDR3aa: CASSLPGTGAFTF
CDR3nt: TGTGCCAGCAGCCTTCCCGGGACAGGGGCGTTCACCTTC

d_gene: NA
j_gene: TRBJ1-5
abundance: NA
v_gene: TRBV27
CDR3aa: CASSLSRTVRPQHF
CDR3nt: TGTGCCAGCAGTTTATCCCGGACAGTTCGGCCCCAGCATTTT

d_gene: NA
j_gene: TRBJ2-7
abundance: few
v_gene: TRBV27
CDR3aa: CASSIQQGNGREQYF
CDR3nt: TGTGCCAGCAGTATACAACAGGGAAACGGTCGCGAGCAGTACTTC

d_gene: NA
j_gene: TRBJ2-2
abundance: NA
v_gene: TRBV29-1
CDR3aa: CSVRGVGRTGELFF
CDR3nt: TGCAGCGTTCGGGGAGTTGGGAGGACCGGGGAGCTGTTTTTT

d_gene: NA
j_gene: TRBJ2-3
abundance: few
v_gene: TRBV10-1
CDR3aa: CASTGTGDTQYF
CDR3nt: TGCGCCAGCACCGGGACCGGGGATACGCAGTATTTT

d_gene: NA
j_gene: TRBJ2-7
abundance: NA
v_gene: TRBV7-8
CDR3aa: CASSPGTLAYEQYF
CDR3nt: TGTGCCAGCAGCCCGGGGACTCTCGCCTACGAGCAGTACTTC

d_gene: NA
j_gene: TRBJ2-1
abundance: NA
v_gene: TRBV5-1
CDR3aa: CASSQGLSADEQFF
CDR3nt: TGCGCCAGCAGCCAAGGACTATCCGCCGATGAGCAGTTCTTC

d_gene: NA
j_gene: TRBJ2-7
abundance: NA
v_gene: TRBV5-1
CDR3aa: CASSLFPGTYEQYF
CDR3nt: TGCGCCAGCAGCCTGTTCCCTGGGACCTACGAGCAGTACTTC

d_gene: NA
j_gene: TRBJ2-7
abundance: NA
v_gene: TRBV28
CDR3aa: CASSLDLRGQYF
CDR3nt: TGTGCCAGCAGTTTAGACTTAAGAGGGCAGTACTTC

d_gene: NA
j_gene: TRBJ1-5
abundance: NA
v_gene: TRBV6-6
CDR3aa: CASSYGSNQPQHF
CDR3nt: TGTGCCAGCAGTTACGGGAGCAATCAGCCCCAGCATTTT

d_gene: NA
j_gene: TRBJ2-1
abundance: NA
v_gene: TRBV5-5
CDR3aa: CASSRTLTGSPTNEQFF
CDR3nt: TGTGCCAGCAGCCGAACTCTAACAGGCTCCCCGACCAATGAGCAGTTCTTC

d_gene: TRBD1
j_gene: TRBJ1-2
abundance: NA
v_gene: TRBV7-8
CDR3aa: CASSLMTGGYGYTF
CDR3nt: TGTGCCAGCAGCTTAATGACAGGGGGCTATGGCTACACCTTC

d_gene: NA
j_gene: TRBJ1-1
abundance: NA
v_gene: TRBV27
CDR3aa: CASRGQGEAFF
CDR3nt: TGTGCCAGCAGGGGCCAGGGTGAAGCTTTCTTT

d_gene: TRBD1
j_gene: TRBJ2-3
abundance: NA
v_gene: TRBV7-9
CDR3aa: CASSWGPGTGHTDTQYF
CDR3nt: TGTGCCAGCAGCTGGGGTCCTGGGACAGGCCACACAGATACGCAGTATTTT

d_gene: NA
j_gene: TRBJ2-2
abundance: NA
v_gene: TRBV2
CDR3aa: CASSETDMNTGELFF
CDR3nt: TGTGCCAGCAGTGAAACCGACATGAACACCGGGGAGCTGTTTTTT

d_gene: NA
j_gene: TRBJ1-1
abundance: NA
v_gene: TRBV18
CDR3aa: CASSPPSQRKTEAFF
CDR3nt: TGTGCCAGCTCACCACCGTCGCAGAGGAAGACTGAAGCTTTCTTT

d_gene: TRBD2
j_gene: TRBJ2-3
abundance: NA
v_gene: TRBV4-3
CDR3aa: CASSQLREATDTQYF
CDR3nt: TGCGCCAGCAGCCAACTGCGGGAGGCAACAGATACGCAGTATTTT

d_gene: TRBD2
j_gene: TRBJ2-3
abundance: NA
v_gene: TRBV30
CDR3aa: CAWRTAGGRDTQYF
CDR3nt: TGTGCCTGGAGAACAGCGGGGGGTCGAGATACGCAGTATTTT

d_gene: TRBD2
j_gene: TRBJ2-2
abundance: few
v_gene: TRBV2
CDR3aa: CASSERGGRNTGELFF
CDR3nt: TGTGCCAGCAGTGAACGGGGGGGCCGGAACACCGGGGAGCTGTTTTTT

d_gene: TRBD2
j_gene: TRBJ2-7
abundance: NA
v_gene: TRBV19
CDR3aa: CASSIDTTSGTDYEQYF
CDR3nt: TGTGCCAGTAGTATAGACACGACTAGCGGGACAGACTACGAGCAGTACTTC

d_gene: NA
j_gene: TRBJ1-3
abundance: NA
v_gene: TRBV9
CDR3aa: CASSVSPANTIYF
CDR3nt: TGTGCCAGCAGCGTATCTCCGGCTAACACCATATATTTT

d_gene: TRBD2
j_gene: TRBJ2-5
abundance: once
v_gene: TRBV6-1
CDR3aa: CASTGLAGVAETQYF
CDR3nt: TGTGCCAGCACCGGACTAGCGGGAGTTGCGGAGACCCAGTACTTC

d_gene: TRBD2
j_gene: TRBJ2-1
abundance: NA
v_gene: TRBV11-3
CDR3aa: CASSLGTSGSGPNEQFF
CDR3nt: TGTGCCAGCAGCTTAGGGACTAGCGGGAGCGGCCCTAATGAGCAGTTCTTC

d_gene: NA
j_gene: TRBJ1-1
abundance: NA
v_gene: TRBV28
CDR3aa: CASSELDSVKNTEAFF
CDR3nt: TGTGCCAGCAGTGAGTTGGACAGCGTGAAGAACACTGAAGCTTTCTTT

d_gene: NA
j_gene: TRBJ1-4
abundance: many
v_gene: TRBV5-4
CDR3aa: CASSDGMGRGSTNEKLFF
CDR3nt: TGTGCCAGCAGCGATGGAATGGGAAGGGGGTCGACTAATGAAAAACTGTTTTTT

d_gene: TRBD2
j_gene: TRBJ2-2
abundance: NA
v_gene: TRBV2
CDR3aa: CASRRLAGGLNTGELFF
CDR3nt: TGTGCCAGCAGAAGACTAGCGGGAGGGCTAAACACCGGGGAGCTGTTTTTT

d_gene: TRBD1
j_gene: TRBJ2-1
abundance: NA
v_gene: TRBV5-4
CDR3aa: CASSYRDRGYNEQFF
CDR3nt: TGTGCCAGCAGCTACCGGGACAGGGGTTACAATGAGCAGTTCTTC

d_gene: TRBD1
j_gene: TRBJ1-2
abundance: NA
v_gene: TRBV30
CDR3aa: CALDRGNYGYTF
CDR3nt: TGTGCCTTGGACAGGGGTAACTATGGCTACACCTTC

d_gene: TRBD1
j_gene: TRBJ2-5
abundance: NA
v_gene: TRBV29-1
CDR3aa: CSTRDRPSSREPQYF
CDR3nt: TGCAGCACCCGGGACAGACCATCTTCAAGAGAGCCCCAGTACTTC

d_gene: TRBD2
j_gene: TRBJ2-1
abundance: NA
v_gene: TRBV18
CDR3aa: CASSPPTSGRAYNEQFF
CDR3nt: TGTGCCAGCTCACCACCCACTAGCGGGAGGGCATACAATGAGCAGTTCTTC

d_gene: TRBD1
j_gene: TRBJ2-5
abundance: NA
v_gene: TRBV6-5
CDR3aa: CATTGLRETQYF
CDR3nt: TGTGCCACGACAGGGTTGCGGGAGACCCAGTACTTC

d_gene: NA
j_gene: TRBJ2-1
abundance: many
v_gene: TRBV4-2
CDR3aa: CASSRWIDNEQFF
CDR3nt: TGTGCCAGCAGCCGGTGGATAGACAATGAGCAGTTCTTC

d_gene: NA
j_gene: TRBJ1-2
abundance: NA
v_gene: TRBV10-2
CDR3aa: CASRTGRGNYGYTF
CDR3nt: TGCGCCAGCAGAACGGGACGGGGAAACTATGGCTACACCTTC

d_gene: TRBD1
j_gene: TRBJ1-1
abundance: few
v_gene: TRBV7-3
CDR3aa: CASSSGQGTAEAFF
CDR3nt: TGTGCCAGCAGCTCAGGACAGGGTACCGCTGAAGCTTTCTTT

d_gene: NA
j_gene: TRBJ1-2
abundance: NA
v_gene: TRBV12-1
CDR3aa: CASSLRTGCNYGYTF
CDR3nt: TGTGCCAGCAGCTTACGTACAGGGTGTAACTATGGCTACACCTTC

d_gene: NA
j_gene: TRBJ2-7
abundance: NA
v_gene: TRBV7-6
CDR3aa: CASSLTRNAYEQYF
CDR3nt: TGTGCCAGCAGCTTAACCAGGAACGCCTACGAGCAGTACTTC

d_gene: TRBD1
j_gene: TRBJ2-5
abundance: few
v_gene: TRBV5-1
CDR3aa: CASRTGTQETQYF
CDR3nt: TGCGCCAGCAGGACAGGGACCCAAGAGACCCAGTACTTC

d_gene: TRBD1
j_gene: TRBJ1-3
abundance: NA
v_gene: TRBV7-2
CDR3aa: CASRVTGGPGNTIYF
CDR3nt: TGTGCCAGCAGAGTGACAGGGGGCCCTGGAAACACCATATATTTT

d_gene: NA
j_gene: TRBJ1-2
abundance: NA
v_gene: TRBV28
CDR3aa: CASSSLGGVYGYTF
CDR3nt: TGTGCCAGCAGTTCCTTGGGGGGGGTCTATGGCTACACCTTC

d_gene: NA
j_gene: TRBJ2-2
abundance: NA
v_gene: TRBV4-2
CDR3aa: CASRDSEGYTGELFF
CDR3nt: TGTGCCAGCAGGGACTCCGAGGGATACACCGGGGAGCTGTTTTTT

d_gene: TRBD1
j_gene: TRBJ1-2
abundance: NA
v_gene: TRBV18
CDR3aa: CASSETGTGIGYTF
CDR3nt: TGTGCCAGCTCAGAAACCGGGACAGGGATAGGCTACACCTTC

d_gene: NA
j_gene: TRBJ2-2
abundance: NA
v_gene: TRBV2
CDR3aa: CASSDWRGSGIRSAGELFF
CDR3nt: TGTGCCAGCAGTGATTGGAGGGGGAGCGGGATTCGGTCCGCCGGGGAGCTGTTTTTT

d_gene: TRBD1
j_gene: TRBJ1-1
abundance: NA
v_gene: TRBV7-3
CDR3aa: CASSPRARTGVTEAFF
CDR3nt: TGTGCCAGCAGCCCTAGGGCCCGGACAGGGGTCACTGAAGCTTTCTTT

d_gene: NA
j_gene: TRBJ2-2
abundance: NA
v_gene: TRBV29-1
CDR3aa: CSVSGSGVTGELFF
CDR3nt: TGCAGCGTCTCCGGGAGTGGGGTCACCGGGGAGCTGTTTTTT

d_gene: NA
j_gene: TRBJ1-2
abundance: NA
v_gene: TRBV16
CDR3aa: CASSQMGSNYGYTF
CDR3nt: TGTGCCAGCAGCCAAATGGGTTCTAACTATGGCTACACCTTC

d_gene: NA
j_gene: TRBJ2-1
abundance: NA
v_gene: TRBV7-2
CDR3aa: CASSLVAASSYNEQFF
CDR3nt: TGTGCCAGCAGCTTAGTGGCGGCCAGCTCCTACAATGAGCAGTTCTTC

d_gene: NA
j_gene: TRBJ2-5
abundance: few
v_gene: TRBV7-8
CDR3aa: CASSPGPEETQYF
CDR3nt: TGTGCCAGCAGCCCGGGACCAGAAGAGACCCAGTACTTC

d_gene: NA
j_gene: TRBJ2-1
abundance: NA
v_gene: TRBV30
CDR3aa: CAWSLGADNEQFF
CDR3nt: TGTGCCTGGAGTCTAGGAGCCGACAATGAGCAGTTCTTC